The 27 T cell receptor beta chains below were found in one sample sequenced in a study of T cells in Graves' hyperthyroidism and ophthalmopathy. Researchers amplified the TCR beta CDR3 regions from RNA transcripts. TCR CDR3 underwent first-round RT-PCR with the HTBI primer set. TCRdb analysed the multiplex PCR reads with MiXCR anew, one entry per CDR3 protein. This sample has approximately 600,000 distinct CDR3 sequences; approximately 14% occur once, and the top ten carry 3.5% to 4.5%. Material for sequencing was blood. The receptors shown here come from a woman between 40 and 55 years old with Graves' ophthalmopathy.

This clonotype was picked up a small number of times. The chain combines TRBV6-1 with TRBJ1-5; D ambiguous. The CDR3 runs 15 residues. V dropped 2 bases and J dropped 3 bases, with 11 bases sitting between them. Per the germline V gene, CDR1 is MNHNS and CDR2 is SASEGT. CDR3 loop: CASSENMGFNQPQHF. The DNA for the CDR3 is TGTGCCAGCAGTGAAAATATGGGGTTCAATCAGCCCCAGCATTTT.

This clonotype appeared many times. The chain is built from TRBV12-3 or TRBV12-4 and TRBJ2-7; D is undetermined. The CDR3 is made up of 12 amino acids. The V and J ends lost 6 bases and 6 bases respectively, with 12 bases between them. In DNA form, the CDR3 reads TGTGCCAGCAGCCCGTCCGGGTTCGAGCAGTACTTC. This sequence encodes CASSPSGFEQYF.

This clonotype occurred a few times. The chain links TRBV27 to TRBJ2-7; 9 positions match TRBD2. From germline, CDR1 is MNHEY and CDR2 SMNVEV (reference sequence). The CDR3 contains 15 residues. V trimming: 5 bases; J trimming: 4 bases; junction bases outside the gene matches: 9. The CDR3 protein is CASSLIAGETYEQYF. The CDR3, as DNA: TGTGCCAGCAGTCTAATAGCGGGGGAAACGTACGAGCAGTACTTC.

In its sample, this clonotype was seen many times. The chain couples TRBV27 to TRBJ2-7; the match to TRBD1 covers 8 bases. This CDR3 contains 14 residues. V lost 6 bases to trimming and J lost 6 bases; unmatched junction nucleotides: 10. The V gene's germline CDR1 is MNHEY and CDR2 SMNVEV (reference sequence). The CDR3 DNA sequence: TGTGCCAGCAGACTACAGGGGGTAGGCCTCGAGCAGTACTTC. This codes for CASRLQGVGLEQYF.

The table lists this clonotype with a few counts. The chain links TRBV7-2 to TRBJ2-5; 8 nucleotides agree with TRBD2. The junction had 11 bases not matched to a gene; V was cut back by 4 bases and J by 7 bases. Germline CDR1 reads SGHTA; CDR2 reads FQGNSA. CDR3 length equals 15 residues. The CDR3 loop reads CASSSGTVAGGTQYF. The CDR3 DNA is TGTGCCAGCAGCTCCGGGACCGTTGCGGGAGGGACCCAGTACTTC. Full variable domain (missing parts from reference TRBV7-2 and TRBJ2-5): GAGVSQSPSNKVTEKGKDVELRCDPISGHTALYWYRQSLGQGLEFLIYFQGNSAPDKSGLPSDRFSAERTGGSVSTLTIQRTQQEDSAVYLCASSSGTVAGGTQYFGPGTRLLVL.

This clonotype was recorded many times. This chain's CDR3 is CASEPGGDGYTF. CDR3 DNA: TGTGCCAGCGAGCCGGGGGGGGATGGCTACACCTTC. The rearrangement links TRBV6-5 to TRBJ1-2; tentative D call: TRBD1 (5 bases). V lost 8 bases and J 6 bases, leaving 13 bases between the germline ends. Germline V gene sequence: CDR1 MNHEY, CDR2 SVGAGI. CDR3 length: 12 residues.

This clonotype was found a few times. This sequence joins TRBV7-2 and TRBJ1-6; 9 nucleotides line up with TRBD1. The germline V gene encodes CDR1 SGHTA and CDR2 FQGNSA. Unmatched junction bases numbered 5, after V lost 5 bases and J lost 9 bases. This CDR3 has 14 residues. This CDR3 reads CASSLTGGTSPLHF. CDR3 DNA: TGTGCCAGCAGCCTTACAGGGGGCACTTCACCCCTCCACTTT.

This clonotype was seen ten or more times. V and J are TRBV6-2 or TRBV6-3 and TRBJ2-5; either TRBD1 or TRBD2 may supply D (5 bases each). Germline CDR1 and CDR2: MNHEY and SVGEGT. The CDR3 spans 15 residues. The V gene lost 6 bases and the J gene lost 1 base, with 15 bases spanning the gap. The CDR3 nucleotides read TGTGCCAGCAGACGGGACCGCAATCCCCAAGAGACCCAGTACTTC. It specifies CASRRDRNPQETQYF.

The chain recombines TRBV20-1 with TRBJ1-1; unclear D gene. V was pared by 3 bases and J by 4 bases, with 15 bases between. CDR1 is DFQATT, CDR2 SNEGSKA, per germline (reference sequence). This CDR3 comprises 14 residues. The CDR3 DNA reads as TGCAGTGCTAGTAAGTCGCTCGTGGTCACTGAAGCTTTCTTT. This encodes CSASKSLVVTEAFF.

This clonotype was observed at least ten times. The chain uses TRBV20-1 and TRBJ1-1, with D possibly matching TRBD1 (6 bases). CDR1 is DFQATT and CDR2 is SNEGSKA in the germline V gene (reference sequence). There are 14 residues in the CDR3. The V end was cut by 1 base, the J end by 2 bases, with 11 bases between. This CDR3 reads CSARGGHSNTEAFF. The DNA of the CDR3 is TGCAGTGCTAGAGGGGGACACTCCAACACTGAAGCTTTCTTT.

Many counts were recorded for this clonotype. The chain recombines TRBV19 with TRBJ2-7; perhaps TRBD2 as D (5 bases). Germline-derived CDR1 and CDR2 are LNHDA and SQIVND (reference sequence). This CDR3 region has 17 residues. Trimming shortened V by 3 bases and J by 0 bases, and 18 bases separated the two germline ends. The CDR3 loop reads CASSISSASRSSYEQYF. CDR3 DNA: TGTGCCAGTAGTATTTCGTCGGCTAGCCGTAGCTCCTACGAGCAGTACTTC.

The J gene is TRBJ2-7, the V gene TRBV28; TRBD1 matches at 9 bases. CDR1 is MDHEN, CDR2 SYDVKM, per germline. V gave up 5 bases and J gave up 8 bases; unmatched junction bases: 13. The CDR3 covers 15 residues. CDR3 region: CASSISGTGSVKQYF. CDR3 DNA: TGTGCCAGCAGTATATCCGGGACAGGGAGTGTCAAGCAGTACTTC.

The chain joins TRBV28 to TRBJ2-7; no reliable D call. The CDR3 length is 14 residues. Germline values: CDR1 MDHEN, CDR2 SYDVKM. Trimming stripped 6 bases from V and 4 bases from J, with 16 bases between. CDR3 sequence (DNA): TGTGCCAGCAGACTTGGGCCTGATATGTACGAGCAGTACTTC. Amino acids: CASRLGPDMYEQYF.

This clonotype was counted at least ten times. The chain employs TRBV19 and TRBJ1-2; 7 bases agree with TRBD1. Per germline, CDR1 LNHDA and CDR2 SQIVND (reference sequence). This CDR3 comprises 15 residues. V lost 4 bases, J lost 7 bases, and 12 bases stayed unmatched. CDR3 loop: CASSTRQGETVGYTF. DNA of the CDR3: TGTGCCAGTAGTACCCGACAGGGAGAGACTGTTGGCTACACCTTC.

This clonotype was seen more than once but under ten times. The chain combines TRBV29-1 with TRBJ2-2; 11 nucleotides match TRBD1. Germline CDR1 and CDR2: SQVTM and ANQGSEA. The length of the CDR3 is 15 residues. V lost 3 bases, J lost 4 bases, and 4 bases stayed unmatched. CDR3 bases: TGCAGCGTTGAGGGGACAGGGGGGCTCACCGGGGAGCTGTTTTTT. Translated: CSVEGTGGLTGELFF.

In this sample, this clonotype turned up a few times. The V gene is TRBV5-1, the J gene TRBJ1-1; no firm D call. CDR3 length: 14 residues. CDR1 SGHRS and CDR2 YFSETQ come from the germline V gene. The V and J ends lost 0 bases and 6 bases respectively, with 12 bases between them. The CDR3 nucleotides read TGCGCCAGCAGCTTGGAGGGCGTCTCCGCTGAAGCTTTCTTT. Translating gives CASSLEGVSAEAFF. Complete variable domain (other parts from reference TRBV5-1 and TRBJ1-1): KAGVTQTPRYLIKTRGQQVTLSCSPISGHRSVSWYQQTPGQGLQFLFEYFSETQRNKGNFPGRFSGRQFSNSRSEMNVSTLELGDSALYLCASSLEGVSAEAFFGQGTRLTVV.

This clonotype was seen ten or more times. J is TRBJ2-3 and V is TRBV20-1; 14 bases align to TRBD2. The CDR3 runs 17 residues. J lost 3 bases, V lost 0 bases, and 5 bases had no gene match. CDR1 DFQATT and CDR2 SNEGSKA come from the germline V gene (reference sequence). The CDR3 here is CSARDPGTSGSTDTQYF. CDR3 nucleotides: TGCAGTGCTAGAGATCCCGGGACTAGCGGGAGTACAGATACGCAGTATTTT.

This clonotype was found many times. This sequence joins TRBV20-1 and TRBJ2-7, with 7 bases fitting TRBD2. The CDR3 is 15 residues long. V lost 3 bases, J lost 2 bases, and 10 bases stayed unmatched. CDR1 and CDR2 from the germline V gene are DFQATT and SNEGSKA (reference sequence). Written as DNA, the CDR3 is TGCAGTGCTAGGGACATAGCGGGCACCGCCTACGAGCAGTACTTC. It yields the protein CSARDIAGTAYEQYF.

This clonotype was seen at least ten times. V and J are TRBV28 and TRBJ1-2, with 7 nucleotides matching TRBD1. The CDR3 covers 16 residues. Trimming at V came to 7 bases and at J to 2 bases, leaving 13 bases not matched to a gene. Germline loops: CDR1 MDHEN, CDR2 SYDVKM. The DNA for the CDR3 is TGTGCCAGCACCCCAGGGGGACAGCTCCGAAACTATGGCTACACCTTC. Protein: CASTPGGQLRNYGYTF.

Many counts were recorded for this clonotype. The chain carries TRBV29-1 and TRBJ2-5; D perhaps matches TRBD1 (6 bases). Germline V gene lookup returns CDR1 SQVTM and CDR2 ANQGSEA. There are 14 residues in the CDR3. The V and J ends lost 3 bases and 5 bases respectively, with 16 bases between them. CDR3 nucleotide sequence: TGCAGCGTTGACAAACAGGGTTGGGAGGAGACCCAGTACTTC. Its protein product is CSVDKQGWEETQYF.

This clonotype was picked up many times. The chain has TRBV12-3 or TRBV12-4 and TRBJ1-1; D unresolved. Trimming shortened V by 5 bases and J by 7 bases, and 11 bases separated the two germline ends. The CDR3 length is 12 residues. DNA for the CDR3: TGTGCCAGCAGTCTCTCTAGGGTTGAAGCTTTCTTT. Amino acid sequence: CASSLSRVEAFF.

CDR3 in DNA: TGTGCCAGCAGGGTAGAAGCGAACACCGGGGAGCTGTTTTTT. It translates to CASRVEANTGELFF. The chain recombines TRBV6-1 with TRBJ2-2; D uncertain. The CDR3 is made up of 14 amino acids. V dropped 6 bases and J dropped 0 bases, with 8 bases sitting between them. Per germline, CDR1 MNHNS and CDR2 SASEGT.

This clonotype was found a few times. V usage is TRBV7-6 and J usage is TRBJ2-7; D could derive from TRBD1 or TRBD2 (6 bases each). The germline V and J ends were trimmed by 1 base and 2 bases, with 18 bases remaining between them. Germline assignment: CDR1 SGHVS and CDR2 FNYEAQ. CDR3 length: 17 amino acids. Here the CDR3 DNA reads TGTGCCAGCAGCTTAGAAGGGGGAGGAGGGGGAACCTACGAGCAGTACTTC. Translated: CASSLEGGGGGTYEQYF.

This clonotype has a count of ten or more. The chain recombines TRBV7-9 with TRBJ2-7; no clear D. In germline, CDR1 is SEHNR, CDR2 FQNEAQ (reference sequence). V lost 3 bases and J 6 bases, leaving 12 bases between the germline ends. The CDR3 loop spans 13 amino acids. CDR3 sequence: CASSLDHPGEQYF. The CDR3 nucleotides read TGTGCCAGCAGCTTGGACCACCCGGGCGAGCAGTACTTC.

In its sample, this clonotype was seen many times. The CDR3 DNA reads as TGTGCCACGTCAACAGGGGGAAGCTCCTACGAGCAGTACTTC. Amino acids: CATSTGGSSYEQYF. This rearrangement joins TRBV15 to TRBJ2-7; TRBD1 matches at 8 bases. Germline CDR1 reads LNHNV; CDR2 reads YYDKDF (reference sequence). This CDR3 region has 14 residues. With 9 bases clipped from V and 0 bases from J, the junction kept 7 bases outside the gene matches.

The table lists this clonotype with many counts. The J gene is TRBJ2-2, the V gene TRBV7-2; 7 nucleotides agree with TRBD2. V shed 5 bases, J shed 7 bases, and the junction held 10 bases outside the gene matches. CDR3 length: 15 amino acids. Looked up from germline, CDR1 is SGHTA and CDR2 is FQGNSA. The CDR3 DNA is TGTGCCAGCAGCCTCTTAGCGGGTGGGGGCGGGGAGCTGTTTTTT. Its translation is CASSLLAGGGGELFF.

This clonotype was seen at least ten times. V usage is TRBV12-5 and J usage is TRBJ2-6, with D maybe TRBD1 (5 bases). V shed 5 bases and J shed 0 bases, with 14 bases lying between them. CDR1 is LGHNT, CDR2 FRNRAP, per germline. There are 17 residues in the CDR3. The CDR3 sequence: CASGHTGHPSGANVLTF. The CDR3 DNA reads TGTGCTAGTGGTCACACAGGTCACCCCTCTGGGGCCAACGTCCTGACTTTC. The whole variable domain, remainder taken from reference TRBV12-5 and TRBJ2-6, is DARVTQTPRHKVTEMGQEVTMRCQPILGHNTVFWYRQTMMQGLELLAYFRNRAPLDDSGMPKDRFSAEMPDATLATLKIQPSEPRDSAVYFCASGHTGHPSGANVLTFGAGSRLTVL.